This T cell receptor (beta chain) was sequenced in a study of blood T cell repertoires in COVID-19 (dated by TCRdb to 2020 to 2022). With regard to the full study: Samples from collaborators originated in the United States, Italy and Spain and spanned both the acute and convalescent phases of COVID-19. Nearly every sample came with metadata listing a de-identified subject ID, COVID-19 status, age in years and sex. Samples came from the ongoing ImmuneRACE study (first 160 participants) plus 1,254 subjects from 6 global collaborators. Subjects who had been exposed to COVID-19, were actively infected with it, or had recovered from it provided the deeply sampled blood TCRbeta repertoires that made up the dataset. Where available, HLA class I and class II types were obtained from metadata supplied by the sample provider rather than from assay-based typing. A freely available public database, intended as a resource for researchers studying the immune response to SARS-CoV-2, is where the repertoires were released. The prospective study material was composed of cDNA or gDNA derived from T cells, B-cell-depleted T cells, or PBMCs. The research as a whole found: The amount of clinical and demographic metadata varied by source and participant and was provided uncurated.

V ends up 3 bases short and J 3 bases short, with an unmatched junction base count of 5. The cysteine opens and the phenylalanine closes a CDR3 of 16 amino acids. Left in the record is the CDR3 DNA by itself, 48 bases read in frame from the first base. From a lookup of the germline V gene, CDR1 and CDR2 are KGHDR and SFDVKD. As for this clone: It has no known antigen specificity. No base qualities exist here, and no much larger clone lies one base off it.

Whole blood was collected in K2EDTA tubes by collaborating institutions according to the institutions' own protocols. For TCRbeta analysis, collaborators shipped samples as frozen whole blood, isolated PBMCs, or DNA extracted from either of those sample types. TCRbeta CDR3 regions were amplified from genomic DNA using the immunoSEQ Assay, a bias-controlled multiplex PCR. As for how the authors treated the data: The number of nucleated cells in each sample was estimated from the amplification of reference gene primers within the assay. To quantify the absolute abundance of each unique TCRbeta CDR3 rearrangement, sequence reads were collapsed and filtered. Productive Simpson clonality was computed per sample as the square root of Simpson's diversity index over productive rearrangements. Held by TCRdb, this immuneACCESS table contains in-frame sequences only and omits some clones. Under half of the omission traces to an unresolved V gene where checked; the cause of the rest is unknown. From that table come the V and J calls and clone size; the DNA was used to work out D and trimming. The sample table holds 120,000 or so clones, of which 78% were seen once. Over 2% of the sample is in the top ten clones.

The rearrangement combines TRBV24-1 with TRBJ1-5; TRBD1 agrees with 9 junctional bases. Sequenced input: peripheral blood. This TCR came from a man between 65 and 85 years old with acute or convalescent COVID-19. The nucleotide sequence is TGTGCCACCAGTGATGGGGGACAGGGTGTCAATCAGCCCCAGCATTTT. Its translation reads: CATSDGGQGVNQPQHF.